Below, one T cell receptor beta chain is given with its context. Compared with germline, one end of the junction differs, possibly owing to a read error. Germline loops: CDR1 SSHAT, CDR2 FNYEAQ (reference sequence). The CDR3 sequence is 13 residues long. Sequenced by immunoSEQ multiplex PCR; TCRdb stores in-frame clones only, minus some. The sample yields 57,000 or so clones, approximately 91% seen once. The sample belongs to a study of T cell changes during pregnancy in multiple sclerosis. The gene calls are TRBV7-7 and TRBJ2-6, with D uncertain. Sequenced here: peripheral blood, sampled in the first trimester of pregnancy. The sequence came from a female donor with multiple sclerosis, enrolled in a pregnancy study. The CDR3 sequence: CASRQSGANVLTF. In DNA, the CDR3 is TGTGCTAGCAGACAATCCGGGGCCAACGTCCTGACTTTC.